This T cell receptor beta chain is drawn from a study of CD8+ T cells in alopecia areata. Extracted RNA was reverse transcribed, and the resulting cDNA served as sequencing template. Here immunoSEQ multiplex PCR was the method, and the copy in TCRdb shows in-frame clones only, minus some. Of over 100,000 clones in the sample, 49% were seen once. The V end lost 4 bases, the J end lost 2 bases, and 11 bases lay between the germline ends. The CDR3 consists of 14 residues. The germline V gene encodes CDR1 PRHDT and CDR2 FYEKMQ (reference sequence). The rearrangement links TRBV13 to TRBJ2-5; D may be TRBD1 (5 bases). The TCR originated in a human donor with alopecia areata. Material: CD8+ T cells sorted from blood, obtained at week 0. This CDR3 is CASSYLTAQETQYF. DNA of the CDR3: TGTGCCAGCAGCTACCTGACAGCACAAGAGACCCAGTACTTC.